Presented here are 20 T cell receptor beta chains from one specimen sequenced in a study of CD8+ T cells in alopecia areata. On the basis of CD4, CD8alpha, NKG2D, NKG2ACE and other markers, pooled cutaneous lymph node cells were sorted. Following extraction, RNA underwent reverse transcription to cDNA, which served as the sequencing template. Profiling relied on immunoSEQ multiplex PCR, and the TCRdb table lists in-frame clones only, not all of them. Recorded here are around 290,000 clones, with no singletons, and the ten leading clones hold roughly 1.2%. Sequenced: CD4+ T cells sorted from a lymph node. All receptors derive from a C3H/HeJ mouse with alopecia areata. MHC haplotype of the mouse line: H2-k.

This clone was counted a few times. Gene names and germline refer to mouse. The CDR3 end lies 4 residues beyond the end of the read and is filled in from the germline J gene. The same CDR3 can be traced to other DNA sequences in this sample. The chain uses TRBV19 and TRBJ1-2; D call uncertain. Germline CDR1 FNHDT, CDR2 SITEND (reference sequence). The CDR3 covers 13 residues. Trimming took off 2 bases at V and 3 bases at J, with 8 bases between the two ends. CDR3: CASSMSGDSDYTF. The sequenced part of the CDR3 DNA is TGTGCCAGCAGTATGAGTGGGGACTCC.

About this clone itself: Gene names are mouse gene names. The read is 4 residues too short to cover the CDR3 end, so that end is filled in from the germline J gene. The chain uses TRBV13-1 and TRBJ2-2, with 9 bases aligning to TRBD1. Germline CDR1 and CDR2: NSHNY and SYGAGN. This CDR3 is 15 amino acids long. CDR3 region: CASSEQQGAVGQLYF. The covered CDR3 bases are TGTGCCAGCAGTGAGCAACAGGGGGCGGTCGGG.

About this clone itself: The genes are named according to mouse. The missing CDR3 end, 4 residues past where the read stops, is filled in from the germline J gene. This chain connects TRBV13-3 to TRBJ2-7; no definite D call. The CDR3 has 13 residues. Per germline, CDR1 NNHDY and CDR2 SYVADS. Trimming left V 2 bases short and J 0 bases short, with 6 bases between. CDR3 residues: CASSEPASYEQYF. CDR3 DNA (partial): TGTGCCAGCAGTGAACCAGCCTCCTAT.

This clone has more than one count but fewer than ten. Each gene name is a mouse one. The read gets to within 4 residues of the CDR3 end, and the germline J gene fills in the rest. The same CDR3 is also encoded by other DNA sequences in this sample. The chain has TRBV13-1 and TRBJ2-7; a weak D match, TRBD2 (5 bases). V was clipped by 0 bases and J by 0 bases, with 7 bases between them. The CDR3 extends over 14 amino acids. Germline CDR1 reads NSHNY; CDR2 reads SYGAGN. Incomplete CDR3 DNA: TGTGCCAGCAGTGATGCTGGGAGCTCCTAT. Its protein product is CASSDAGSSY. The whole CDR3 region reads CASSDAGSSYEQYF.

A remark on this clone: This may arise from a read error, as a much more abundant clone is one base away. Any gene name here is a mouse gene name. Coverage ceases 4 residues before the CDR3 finishes, and the germline J gene fills in the end. At the DNA level, this CDR3 is encoded by other sequences in the same sample as well. The V gene is TRBV5, the J gene TRBJ2-5, with TRBD1 as a possible D gene (5 bases). CDR1 LGHNA and CDR2 YNLKQL come from the germline V gene (reference sequence). V was pared by 0 bases and J by 3 bases, with 7 bases between. CDR3 length: 14 amino acids. The CDR3 protein is CASSQDRAQDTQYF. The CDR3 DNA, read in part, is TGTGCCAGCAGCCAAGACAGGGCACAAGAC.

A remark on this clone: Genes and germline are mouse. The sequence runs out 4 residues before the end of the CDR3; the remainder is reconstructed from the germline J gene. This rearrangement joins TRBV19 to TRBJ2-1; 9 nucleotides agree with TRBD2. Germline CDR1 reads FNHDT; CDR2 reads SITEND (reference sequence). Germline trimming cut 6 bases from V and 3 bases from J; bases unmatched to any gene: 7. The CDR3 covers 15 residues. The CDR3 loop reads CASKPGTGFYAEQFF. The CDR3 DNA, read in part, is TGTGCCAGCAAGCCCGGGACTGGGTTCTATGCT.

This clone was counted only a few times. Germline and genes: mouse. The CDR3 end lies 4 residues beyond the end of the read and is filled in from the germline J gene. The chain employs TRBV13-1 and TRBJ2-3, with a tentative D call TRBD1 (6 bases). CDR1 is NSHNY and CDR2 is SYGAGN in the germline V gene. The V end was cut by 6 bases, the J end by 0 bases, with 17 bases between. The CDR3 has 16 amino acids. The DNA read from the CDR3 is TGTGCCAGCACCGACCCCGGGACAAATAGTGCAGAA. Encoded protein: CASTDPGTNSAE. The entire CDR3 is CASTDPGTNSAETLYF.

In regard to this clone: Gene names and germline refer to mouse. The CDR3 reads CASSDAPGGDQDTQYF. The covered CDR3 bases are TGTGCCAGCAGTGATGCACCTGGGGGGGACCAAGAC. The chain uses TRBV13-1 and TRBJ2-5, with 9 bases that match TRBD2. The CDR3 extends 4 residues past the end of the read, so its final part is completed from the germline J gene. The length of the CDR3 is 16 residues. Germline V gene sequence: CDR1 NSHNY, CDR2 SYGAGN. Trimming took 0 bases from V and 1 from J; bases not matched to a gene: 3.

The table lists this clone with a few counts. The gene symbols are mouse symbols. The read ends 4 residues early relative to the CDR3; the germline J gene fills the gap. This rearrangement joins TRBV31 to TRBJ2-1; unclear D gene. CDR1 and CDR2 (germline): GKSSPN, SITVG. The CDR3 contains 11 residues. The CDR3 is CAWSLWAEQFF. Partial CDR3 DNA: TGTGCCTGGAGTCTATGGGCT.

Comments on this clone: Mouse gene names apply. The CDR3 goes on 4 residues after the read ends, and that part is filled in from the germline J gene. The same CDR3 also results from other DNA sequences found in this sample. This chain links TRBV1 with TRBJ2-5; 9 bases align to TRBD2. The junction had 1 base not matched to a gene; V was cut back by 4 bases and J by 2 bases. The germline CDR1 and CDR2 sequences are NSQYPW and LRSPGD (reference sequence). This CDR3 contains 14 residues. Incomplete CDR3 DNA: TGCACCTGCAGTGGGGACTGGGTCCAAGAC. This gives the protein CTCSGDWVQD. The entire CDR3 reads CTCSGDWVQDTQYF. The full variable domain, its missing parts supplied by reference TRBV1 and TRBJ2-5, is VTLLEQNPRWRLVPRGQAVNLRCILKNSQYPWMSWYQQDLQKQLQWLFTLRSPGDKEVKSLPGADYLATRVTDTELRLQVANMSQGRTLYCTCSGDWVQDTQYFGPGTRLLVL.

As concerns this clone: The gene symbols are mouse symbols. The read falls 4 residues short of the CDR3 end, and the missing part is taken from the germline J gene. The chain links TRBV13-1 to TRBJ1-1; the D is unclear. Germline V lookup: CDR1 NSHNY, CDR2 SYGAGN. CDR3 length equals 15 residues. The germline V and J ends were trimmed by 1 base and 0 bases, with 10 bases remaining between them. The CDR3 protein is CASSDPDNANTEVFF. The covered CDR3 bases are TGTGCCAGCAGTGATCCTGACAATGCAAACACA.

As for this clone: Gene names follow the mouse nomenclature. The CDR3 end lies 4 residues beyond the end of the read and is filled in from the germline J gene. The chain has TRBV13-1 and TRBJ1-2; D is undetermined. Germline CDR1 NSHNY, CDR2 SYGAGN. The V gene lost 0 bases and the J gene lost 2 bases, with 8 bases spanning the gap. The CDR3 spans 14 residues. The CDR3 region is CASSDASPNSDYTF. The CDR3 DNA, read in part, is TGTGCCAGCAGTGATGCCAGCCCCAACTCC.

A remark on this clone: The gene names given are mouse names. The sequenced fragment ends 4 residues before the CDR3 boundary, so the rest is inferred from the germline J gene. The J gene is TRBJ2-3, the V gene TRBV1; 11 bases fit TRBD2. V was clipped by 4 bases and J by 0 bases; unmatched bases: 3. This CDR3 has 16 amino acids. Germline V gene lookup returns CDR1 NSQYPW and CDR2 LRSPGD (reference sequence). CDR3 bases read: TGCACCTGCAGTGGACTGGGGGGGACTAGTGCAGAA. Protein sequence: CTCSGLGGTSAE. The whole CDR3 sequence reads CTCSGLGGTSAETLYF. The full variable domain, with the rest looked up from reference TRBV1 and TRBJ2-3, is VTLLEQNPRWRLVPRGQAVNLRCILKNSQYPWMSWYQQDLQKQLQWLFTLRSPGDKEVKSLPGADYLATRVTDTELRLQVANMSQGRTLYCTCSGLGGTSAETLYFGSGTRLTVL.

Only a few counts were recorded for this clone. Gene and germline names: mouse. The CDR3 end falls 4 residues outside the read, so it is completed with the germline J gene. Other nucleotide sequences from this sample produce the same CDR3. The V gene is TRBV19, the J gene TRBJ2-3; 7 nucleotides line up with TRBD2. The CDR3 has 14 amino acids. CDR1 FNHDT and CDR2 SITEND come from the germline V gene (reference sequence). Germline trimming cut 4 bases from V and 1 base from J; bases unmatched to any gene: 3. The part of the CDR3 DNA that was read is TGTGCCAGCAGTCCTACTGGGGGTGCAGAA. Its translation is CASSPTGGAE. The whole CDR3 sequence is CASSPTGGAETLYF.

In the case of this clone: The genes and germline here are from mouse. The read gets to within 3 residues of the CDR3 end, and the germline J gene fills in the rest. The rearrangement links TRBV1 to TRBJ1-6; D is unclear. TRBJ1-6 is identified as an open reading frame with a role that is uncertain. Germline CDR1 and CDR2: NSQYPW and LRSPGD (reference sequence). The CDR3 loop spans 14 amino acids. V was trimmed by 6 bases and J by 0 bases, leaving 6 bases between them. CDR3 region: CTCRHNSYNSPLYF. CDR3 DNA (partial): TGCACCTGCAGACATAATTCCTATAATTCGCCC.

Worth noting for this clone: Genes and germline come from the mouse. The CDR3 end falls 4 residues outside the read, so it is completed with the germline J gene. The chain links TRBV31 to TRBJ2-4, with TRBD2 matching over 8 bases. There are 15 residues in the CDR3. The J segment lost 2 bases and the V segment lost 0 bases, leaving 4 bases of the junction unmatched. Germline CDR1 is GKSSPN and CDR2 is SITVG. The CDR3 bases that were read are TGTGCCTGGAGTCTGCTGGGGGGAGTTCAAAAC. This encodes CAWSLLGGVQN. The complete CDR3 sequence is CAWSLLGGVQNTLYF. The full variable domain, with the rest looked up from reference TRBV31 and TRBJ2-4, is AQTIHQWPVAEIKAVGSPLSLGCTIKGKSSPNLYWYWQATGGTLQQLFYSITVGQVESVVQLNLSASRPKDDQFILSTEKLLLSHSGFYLCAWSLLGGVQNTLYFGAGTRLSVL.

Points on this clone: Genes and germline are mouse. The observed sequence ends 4 residues before the CDR3 terminus, with the missing tail filled in from the germline J gene. The identical CDR3 is also encoded by other nucleotide sequences in the sample. The chain recombines TRBV19 with TRBJ1-2; the match to TRBD1 covers 9 bases. Trimming at V came to 4 bases and at J to 1 base, leaving 5 bases not matched to a gene. Germline V gene lookup returns CDR1 FNHDT and CDR2 SITEND (reference sequence). The CDR3 totals 15 residues. CDR3 protein: CASSPPGQGNSDYTF. The CDR3 DNA, read in part, is TGTGCCAGCAGTCCTCCGGGACAGGGAAACTCC.

A note on this clone: Mouse names are used for the genes. Read data end 4 residues before the CDR3 end; the end is taken from the germline J gene. The chain couples TRBV13-3 to TRBJ1-1; perhaps TRBD1 as D (5 bases). The CDR3 length is 11 residues. The germline V gene has CDR1 NNHDY and CDR2 SYVADS. The covered CDR3 bases are TGTGCCAGCAGTTTGGGGGGA. This translates into CASSLGG. The whole CDR3 region reads CASSLGGEVFF.

This clone was observed a few times. Gene names denote mouse genes. The read ends 4 residues before the CDR3 terminus; that terminus is restored from the germline J gene. The rearrangement links TRBV19 to TRBJ1-2, with TRBD1 as a possible D gene (6 bases). CDR1 is FNHDT and CDR2 is SITEND in the germline V gene (reference sequence). The CDR3 loop spans 13 amino acids. Trimming removed 4 bases from V and 4 bases from J, with 11 bases in between. The sequenced part of the CDR3 DNA is TGTGCCAGCAGTTTCGACAGGATCTCC. This encodes CASSFDRIS. The complete CDR3 protein is CASSFDRISDYTF. The full variable domain, with the rest looked up from reference TRBV19 and TRBJ1-2, is GGIITQTPKFLIGQEGQKLTLKCQQNFNHDTMYWYRQDSGKGLRLIYYSITENDLQKGDLSEGYDASREKKSSFSLTVTSAQKNEMAVFLCASSFDRISDYTFGSGTRLLVI.

Remarks on this clone: Mouse gene names apply. The read ends 4 residues shy of where the CDR3 ends; the end is completed using the germline J gene. This sequence joins TRBV31 and TRBJ2-4; 8 positions match TRBD2. Trimming removed 0 bases from V and 2 bases from J; junction bases left unmatched: 4. Germline-derived CDR1 and CDR2 are GKSSPN and SITVG. CDR3 length: 15 residues. The CDR3 spells CAWSLGGRDQNTLYF. Partial CDR3 DNA: TGTGCCTGGAGTCTGGGGGGGCGGGATCAAAAC.